Listed below are T cell receptor beta chains from one sample, sequenced in a study of regulatory T cells in long-lasting Graves disease. TCRdb independently ran MiXCR on the multiplex PCR reads; one entry per CDR3 protein. The table shows roughly 300,000 distinct CDR3 sequences, with around a fifth occurring only once. This specimen consisted of peripheral blood mononuclear cells (PBMCs), obtained when the disease was refractory, from a patient treated with antithyroid drugs. These receptors were collected from a female donor with Graves disease. Each CDR3 is given with its conserved first and last residue. Fields, in order: CDR3 protein, CDR3 DNA, D gene, V gene, clone size, J gene. A D gene is named only where the DNA matches it firmly. Rows give clone size only sometimes, using once, few, many, or a class for an expanded clone.

CASSPVNQGTGGELFF TGCGCCAGCAGCCCCGTGAACCAGGGTACTGGCGGGGAGCTGTTTTTT NA TRBV4-3 NA TRBJ2-2
CASSSDYLTGELFF TGTGCCAGCAGCTCAGACTACCTCACCGGGGAGCTGTTTTTT NA TRBV11-2 few TRBJ2-2
CASRTVAYNSPLHF TGTGCCAGCAGGACAGTGGCGTATAATTCACCCCTCCACTTT NA TRBV6-1 many TRBJ1-6
CASSSTGQGLTRPYEQYF TGTGCCAGCTCATCCACGGGACAGGGGCTTACCAGGCCCTACGAGCAGTACTTC TRBD1 TRBV18 few TRBJ2-7
CASRGTPYEQYF TGTGCCAGCCGAGGGACCCCCTACGAGCAGTACTTC NA TRBV12-3/TRBV12-4 many TRBJ2-7
CASSFRTSGGNEQFF TGTGCCAGCAGCTTCCGGACTAGCGGGGGTAATGAGCAGTTCTTC TRBD2 TRBV7-2 NA TRBJ2-1
CASGAPSGVLGTDTQYF TGTGCCAGCGGGGCACCTAGCGGGGTCCTCGGCACAGATACGCAGTATTTT TRBD2 TRBV11-2 NA TRBJ2-3
CASSIGAGSGEQFF TGTGCCAGCAGCATAGGTGCGGGGTCGGGTGAGCAGTTCTTC NA TRBV12-3/TRBV12-4 NA TRBJ2-1
CASSQVSGLANYGYTF TGCGCCAGCAGCCAAGTTTCGGGGTTAGCTAACTATGGCTACACCTTC NA TRBV4-1 few TRBJ1-2
CASSLWFLGQGSTSSGNTIYF TGTGCCAGCAGTTTATGGTTCTTGGGACAGGGGTCCACAAGCTCTGGAAACACCATATATTTT TRBD1 TRBV28 NA TRBJ1-3
CASSEADLYEQYF TGTGCCAGCAGTGAAGCTGACCTCTACGAGCAGTACTTC NA TRBV2 many TRBJ2-7
CASSLLGDGNSPLHF TGTGCCAGCAGTTTATTAGGGGACGGTAATTCACCCCTCCACTTT NA TRBV27 many TRBJ1-6
CASSVGRELNYGYTF TGTGCCAGCAGCGTAGGCAGGGAACTAAACTATGGCTACACCTTC NA TRBV9 NA TRBJ1-2
CASSLEKGAGEKLFF TGTGCCAGCAGCCTCGAGAAAGGGGCAGGGGAAAAACTGTTTTTT NA TRBV2 NA TRBJ1-4
CASSYPRAGWDKNTEAFF TGTGCCAGCAGTTATCCGCGGGCGGGGTGGGACAAGAACACTGAAGCTTTCTTT NA TRBV6-5 many TRBJ1-1
CASSPGHPTGYQPQHF TGTGCCAGCAGTCCGGGTCACCCAACAGGGTATCAGCCCCAGCATTTT NA TRBV28 few TRBJ1-5
CASSQVSGAYEQYF TGTGCCAGCAGCCAAGTGTCGGGCGCCTACGAGCAGTACTTC NA TRBV7-2 many TRBJ2-7
CASSQEKGFSSYEQYF TGTGCCAGCAGCCAAGAGAAGGGCTTCAGCTCCTACGAGCAGTACTTC NA TRBV3-1 few TRBJ2-7
CASSPGTGGADGYTF TGTGCCAGCAGCCCGGGGACAGGGGGCGCGGATGGCTACACCTTC TRBD1 TRBV5-8 few TRBJ1-2
CASSLTAAENSPLHF TGTGCCAGCAGCTTAACGGCGGCAGAAAATTCACCCCTCCACTTT NA TRBV11-3 many TRBJ1-6
CASSPSRDRGPGEQYF TGTGCCAGCTCACCAAGCCGGGACAGGGGGCCAGGTGAGCAGTACTTC TRBD1 TRBV18 few TRBJ2-7
CASSFTSGGTGELFF TGCGCCAGCAGCTTTACTAGCGGGGGGACCGGGGAGCTGTTTTTT TRBD2 TRBV5-8 once TRBJ2-2
CSVVGTDSNQPQHF TGCAGCGTTGTTGGGACAGATAGCAATCAGCCCCAGCATTTT TRBD1 TRBV29-1 NA TRBJ1-5
CAISVSFGTGMNTEAFF TGTGCCATCAGTGTGAGCTTTGGGACAGGGATGAACACTGAAGCTTTCTTT TRBD1 TRBV10-3 many TRBJ1-1
CAITTTGADTEAFF TGTGCCATCACCACAACAGGGGCGGACACTGAAGCTTTCTTT TRBD1 TRBV10-3 many TRBJ1-1
CASSYGGTGRHGELFF TGTGCCAGCAGTTACGGAGGGACAGGGCGCCACGGGGAGCTGTTTTTT TRBD1 TRBV6-2/TRBV6-3 few TRBJ2-2
CASSPFNGGSTQYF TGTGCCAGCAGCCCCTTTAACGGGGGGAGTACGCAGTATTTT TRBD2 TRBV3-1 NA TRBJ2-3
CASSPTRRLGYTF TGCGCCAGCAGCCCGACGAGGCGGCTCGGCTACACCTTC NA TRBV5-1 many TRBJ1-2
CASSFPGTPSGGYTF TGTGCCAGCAGTTTTCCCGGGACACCGAGCGGAGGCTACACCTTC NA TRBV28 NA TRBJ1-2
CASSIDFGGYEQYF TGTGCCAGCAGTATAGATTTCGGGGGGTACGAGCAGTACTTC TRBD2 TRBV12-3/TRBV12-4 many TRBJ2-7
CASSYSGVSSYNSPLHF TGTGCCAGCAGTTACTCAGGCGTAAGCTCCTATAATTCACCCCTCCACTTT NA TRBV6-5 many TRBJ1-6
CASSTGVTYGYTF TGTGCCAGCAGCACAGGGGTTACCTATGGCTACACCTTC TRBD1 TRBV2 many TRBJ1-2
CASSPRTGWQCEQYF TGTGCCAGCAGCCCCCGGACAGGCTGGCAGTGCGAGCAGTACTTC TRBD1 TRBV7-8 many TRBJ2-7
CASSPGPGANVLTF TGTGCCAGCAGCCCCGGTCCTGGGGCCAACGTCCTGACTTTC NA TRBV7-2 many TRBJ2-6